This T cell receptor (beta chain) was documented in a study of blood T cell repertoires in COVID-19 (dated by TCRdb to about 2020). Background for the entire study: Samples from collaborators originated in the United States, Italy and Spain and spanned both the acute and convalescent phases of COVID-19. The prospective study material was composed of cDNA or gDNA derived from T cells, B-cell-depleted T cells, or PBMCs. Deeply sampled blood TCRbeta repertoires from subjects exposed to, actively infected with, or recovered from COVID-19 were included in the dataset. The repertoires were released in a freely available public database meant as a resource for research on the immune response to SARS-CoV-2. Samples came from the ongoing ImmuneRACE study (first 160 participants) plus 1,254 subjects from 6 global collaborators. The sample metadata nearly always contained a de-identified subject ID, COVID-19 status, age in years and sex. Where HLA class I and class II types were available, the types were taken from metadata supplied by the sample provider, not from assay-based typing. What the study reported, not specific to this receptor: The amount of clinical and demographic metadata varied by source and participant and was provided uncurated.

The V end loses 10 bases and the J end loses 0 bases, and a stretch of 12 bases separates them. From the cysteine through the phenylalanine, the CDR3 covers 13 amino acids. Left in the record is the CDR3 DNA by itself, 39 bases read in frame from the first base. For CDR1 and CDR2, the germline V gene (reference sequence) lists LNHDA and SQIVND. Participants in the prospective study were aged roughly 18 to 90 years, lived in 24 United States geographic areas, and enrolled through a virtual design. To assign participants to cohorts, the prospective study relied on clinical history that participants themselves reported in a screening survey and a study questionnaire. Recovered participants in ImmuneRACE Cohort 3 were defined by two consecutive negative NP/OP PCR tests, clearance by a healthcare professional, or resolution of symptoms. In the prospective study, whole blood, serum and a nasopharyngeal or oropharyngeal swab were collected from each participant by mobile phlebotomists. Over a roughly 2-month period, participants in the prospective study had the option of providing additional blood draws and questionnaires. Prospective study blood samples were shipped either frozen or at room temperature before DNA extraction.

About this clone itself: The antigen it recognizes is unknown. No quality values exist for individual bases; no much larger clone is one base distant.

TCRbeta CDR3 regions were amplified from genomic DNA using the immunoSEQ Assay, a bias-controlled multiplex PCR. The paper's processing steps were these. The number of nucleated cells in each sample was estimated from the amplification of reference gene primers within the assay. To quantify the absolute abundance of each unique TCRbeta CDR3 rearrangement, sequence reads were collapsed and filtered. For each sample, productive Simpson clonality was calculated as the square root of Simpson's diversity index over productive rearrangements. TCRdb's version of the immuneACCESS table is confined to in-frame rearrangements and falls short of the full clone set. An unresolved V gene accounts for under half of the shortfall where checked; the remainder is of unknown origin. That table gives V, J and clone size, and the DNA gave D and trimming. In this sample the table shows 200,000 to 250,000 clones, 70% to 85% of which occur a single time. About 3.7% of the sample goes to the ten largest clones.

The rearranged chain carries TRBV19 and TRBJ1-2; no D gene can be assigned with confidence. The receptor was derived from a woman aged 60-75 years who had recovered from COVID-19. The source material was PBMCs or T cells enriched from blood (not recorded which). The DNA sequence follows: TGTGCCACGCTCCCGGGTCCTAACTATGGCTACACCTTC. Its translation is CATLPGPNYGYTF.